The 11 T cell receptor beta chains below all came from one sample that was sequenced in a study of cytomegalovirus exposure and HLA in healthy donors. The PCR made use of 60 Vbeta and 13 Jbeta primers. The table came from immunoSEQ multiplex PCR; TCRdb's copy has only in-frame clones and leaves some out. Of around 140,000 clones detected, approximately 80% appear once; the ten largest clones hold less than 3%. The specimen sequenced was PBMCs. These receptors came from a male donor in good health and CMV-seronegative.

This sequence joins TRBV28 and TRBJ1-2; 7 positions match TRBD1. V lost 7 bases and J lost 3; bases outside the gene matches: 8. The germline CDR1 and CDR2 sequences are MDHEN and SYDVKM. The CDR3 spans 14 residues. This CDR3 is CASTQFQGDYGYTF. The CDR3 nucleotides read TGTGCCAGCACCCAGTTCCAGGGGGACTATGGCTACACCTTC.

The V and J genes are TRBV2 and TRBJ1-3; D perhaps matches TRBD1 (5 bases). Between the trimmed V and J ends, which lost 2 bases and 0 bases, there was a span of 14 bases. The length of the CDR3 is 17 residues. CDR1 is SNHLY, CDR2 FYNNEI, per germline. This CDR3 reads CASSETGGDYSGNTIYF. In DNA, the CDR3 is TGTGCCAGCAGTGAAACGGGGGGGGATTACTCTGGAAACACCATATATTTT.

The chain combines TRBV5-1 with TRBJ2-1; tentatively, D is TRBD1 (6 bases). The CDR3 consists of 14 residues. CDR1 is SGHRS, CDR2 YFSETQ, per germline. V gave up 0 bases and J gave up 5 bases, with 9 bases separating them. CDR3 coding DNA: TGCGCCAGCAGCTTGGTGACAGGAAACAATGAGCAGTTCTTC. The encoded protein is CASSLVTGNNEQFF.

The chain recombines TRBV6-6 with TRBJ1-3; 8 nucleotides align to TRBD1. Unmatched junction bases numbered 8, after V lost 9 bases and J lost 7 bases. The germline V gene encodes CDR1 MNHNY and CDR2 SVGAGI (reference sequence). The CDR3 is 13 residues long. CDR3 sequence reads: CASWDRTRNTIYF. DNA of the CDR3: TGTGCCAGTTGGGACAGGACAAGGAACACCATATATTTT.

The genes are TRBV28 and TRBJ2-7, with D maybe TRBD2 (6 bases). Germline V gene sequence: CDR1 MDHEN, CDR2 SYDVKM. The CDR3 runs to 16 residues. V dropped 6 bases and J dropped 4 bases, with 22 bases sitting between them. DNA for the CDR3: TGTGCCAGCAGGAAGCCCGCGGGACTCGGCGGGTACGAGCAGTACTTC. This sequence encodes CASRKPAGLGGYEQYF.

V and J are TRBV21-1 and TRBJ2-5; TRBD2 was called by the table and not checked on the DNA. TRBV21-1 is an annotated pseudogene. The CDR3 is made up of 20 amino acids. The CDR3: CASSLSFSGTSGPFKETQYF. Written as DNA, the CDR3 is TGTGCCAGCAGCCTGTCATTTTCCGGGACTAGCGGGCCTTTTAAAGAGACCCAGTACTTC.

The gene calls are TRBV7-3 and TRBJ2-1, with TRBD2 matching over 7 bases. The J segment lost 5 bases and the V segment lost 3 bases, leaving 4 bases of the junction unmatched. Per the germline V gene, CDR1 is SGHTA and CDR2 is FQGTGA. This CDR3 is 14 amino acids long. The chain's CDR3 is CASSFAGDNNEQFF. The CDR3 bases are TGTGCCAGCAGCTTTGCGGGAGATAACAATGAGCAGTTCTTC.

The chain couples TRBV2 to TRBJ2-7, with TRBD1 identical over 7 bases. The CDR3 has 15 amino acids. Germline CDR1 SNHLY, CDR2 FYNNEI. V lost 5 bases to trimming and J lost 4 bases; unmatched junction nucleotides: 11. The CDR3 nucleotides read TGTGCCAGCAGTTCCCGTGACAGGGTCCTTTACGAGCAGTACTTC. The encoded protein is CASSSRDRVLYEQYF.

The V call is TRBV10-3, the J call TRBJ1-5; no firm D call. V lost 4 bases, J lost 6 bases, and 13 bases lay in between. Per germline, CDR1 ENHRY and CDR2 SYGVKD. The CDR3 covers 14 residues. The CDR3, as DNA: TGTGCCATCAGTGCGGTAGAGGCCACTCAGCCCCAGCATTTT. Translated: CAISAVEATQPQHF.

The chain employs TRBV6-6 and TRBJ2-7; 9 positions agree with TRBD1. Germline V gives CDR1 MNHNY, CDR2 SVGAGI (reference sequence). This CDR3 is 15 amino acids long. The ends lost 2 bases at V and 4 bases at J; junction bases unmatched: 6. The CDR3 is CASSYPGQGRYEQYF. In DNA form, the CDR3 reads TGTGCCAGCAGTTACCCGGGACAGGGTAGGTACGAGCAGTACTTC.

V usage is TRBV5-1 and J usage is TRBJ2-3, with D perhaps TRBD1 (5 bases). Per the germline V gene, CDR1 is SGHRS and CDR2 is YFSETQ. There are 15 residues in the CDR3. The germline V and J ends were trimmed by 2 bases and 0 bases, with 10 bases remaining between them. CDR3: CASSLQDASTDTQYF. In DNA, the CDR3 is TGCGCCAGCAGCTTACAGGACGCTAGCACAGATACGCAGTATTTT.